This TCR beta chain was identified during a study of CD8+ T cells in alopecia areata (dated by TCRdb to the late 2010s). Concerning the study at large: Treated patients were enrolled in an open-label pilot trial of oral tofacitinib, 5 to 10 mg twice daily, for moderate-to-severe alopecia areata. Patients received tofacitinib for 6 to 18 months and were then followed off drug for 6 months to check for delayed response and recurrence. To study T cell clonal expansion in alopecia areata, the researchers applied high-throughput TCRbeta sequencing to both the C3H/HeJ mouse model and human patients. In humans, TCRbeta sequencing was performed on scalp tissue and on sorted CD4+ and CD8+ peripheral blood T cells from healthy controls and from patients with patchy or totalis/universalis alopecia areata. Patients on tofacitinib were biopsied at baseline and after 4 and 24 weeks of treatment, and several of the patients also had a later scalp biopsy. Scalp clonality was compared across normal scalp (n=4), patchy alopecia areata scalp (n=8), and alopecia totalis/universalis scalp (n=8). The RNA source kit depended on sample type: the PAXgene miRNA kit for fixed scalp, the miRNeasy kit for PBMCs, and the RNeasy kit for mouse skin. TCRbeta CDR3 regions were amplified by immunoSEQ multiplex PCR with 35 Vbeta forward and 13 Jbeta reverse primers.

The library was generated by the immunoSEQ multiplex PCR assay. RNA was extracted from all samples and reverse transcribed into cDNA, which served as template for TCR sequencing. SuperScript III was used to make first-strand cDNA, primed with a 2:1 mix of oligo-dT and random hexamers. A synthetic immune receptor repertoire was used to assess amplification bias, and residual bias was removed computationally. Regarding the original processing steps: Raw reads were preprocessed for error removal, and CDR3 was defined according to IMGT conventions as running from the conserved cysteine to phenylalanine. To get clonality, Shannon entropy was normalized by log2 of the number of productive unique TCRs and the result was subtracted from 1. Whether each scalp clone was CD4 or CD8 was inferred by checking scalp TCRbeta sequences against the CD4 and CD8 repertoires from sorted blood. What TCRdb holds here is the immuneACCESS table cut down to in-frame rearrangements. Part of the clones is not present; checked against another copy, under half of the missing clones reflect an unresolved V gene, and the others are unexplained. Clone size and the V and J calls come from that table; the DNA yielded D and trimming. This sample lists tens of thousands of clones; roughly 60% were detected once. The top ten constitute approximately 15% of the sample.

Points the paper makes about the study in general: Unlike mouse skin, where gammadelta T cells dominate, normal human skin contains resident alphabeta T cells that get sequenced too, which complicates analysis of the scalp TCR repertoire. Shared TCR sequences between patients were less evident than in mice, which may be partly attributable to HLA diversity in the patient population. Higher clonality and more expanded CD8+ clones were observed in lesional scalp than in normal scalp, particularly in alopecia totalis/universalis, a finding suggestive of antigenic drive.

The time point label of this sample denotes: baseline before oral tofacitinib. Peripheral blood and lesional scalp punch biopsies were obtained from patients with alopecia areata. PBMCs were isolated by density centrifugation and stained for CD3, CD4 and CD8, and CD4+ and CD8+ T cells were sorted on a FACSAria. This clone appeared a single time. The clone's antigen remains unknown. No base quality values were provided; no much bigger clone lies one nucleotide off. Sequenced material: CD8+ T cells sorted from blood, taken at week 0. This TCR was recovered from a human donor with alopecia areata.

The sequence in DNA is TGTGCCAGCAGTTACGCAGGACAGGAAAACACCTTC. This sequence encodes CASSYAGQENTF. The chain couples TRBV27 to TRBJ1-2, with 7 bases aligning to TRBD1. The CDR3 runs 12 amino acids, cysteine and phenylalanine included. CDR3 DNA is the only sequence kept; it has 36 bases, read in frame from the first base. The germline V gene encodes CDR1 MNHEY and CDR2 SMNVEV (reference sequence). V has 4 bases trimmed and J has 12 bases trimmed; junction bases matching no gene number 8.